One and the same sample provided the 17 T cell receptor beta chains below, sequenced in a study of blood T cell repertoires in COVID-19. TCRdb's table, derived via immunoSEQ multiplex PCR, lists solely in-frame clones and lacks some. The sample yields roughly 200,000 clones, around nine tenths seen once. Sequences were obtained from peripheral blood. The source is a woman aged 40 to 50 who had recovered from COVID-19.

The V gene is TRBV6-6, the J gene TRBJ1-1; D is uncertain. Trimming stripped 1 base from V and 6 bases from J, with 6 bases between. The CDR3 loop spans 12 amino acids. CDR1 is MNHNY, CDR2 SVGAGI, per germline (reference sequence). CDR3 loop: CASSYWRSEAFF. The CDR3 DNA is TGTGCCAGCAGTTACTGGCGGTCTGAAGCTTTCTTT.

This clone was counted a single time. The chain couples TRBV27 to TRBJ1-2; 7 bases map to TRBD1. Germline V gives CDR1 MNHEY, CDR2 SMNVEV (reference sequence). CDR3 length: 14 amino acids. Trimming removed 5 bases from V and 7 bases from J; junction bases left unmatched: 10. Here the CDR3 reads CASSPRDSRGGYTF. As DNA, the CDR3 is TGTGCCAGCAGTCCCCGGGACAGTCGTGGTGGCTACACCTTC.

This CDR3 is CASSLGTDILNTEAFF. DNA of the CDR3: TGTGCCAGCAGTTTAGGAACAGATATTTTGAACACTGAAGCTTTCTTT. The chain carries TRBV28 and TRBJ1-1; D gene ambiguous. V lost 2 bases to trimming and J lost 0 bases, with 13 bases between them. CDR3 size: 16 residues. Germline V gene lookup returns CDR1 MDHEN and CDR2 SYDVKM.

The chain uses TRBV6-5 and TRBJ1-1; the match to TRBD1 covers 7 bases. Germline V CDR1 and CDR2: MNHEY, SVGAGI. The CDR3 runs 16 residues. V shed 0 bases and J 0 bases; nucleotides not matched to a gene: 4. CDR3: CASSYSRQGVNTEAFF. The DNA for the CDR3 is TGTGCCAGCAGTTACTCGAGACAGGGCGTGAACACTGAAGCTTTCTTT.

V usage is TRBV7-2 and J usage is TRBJ1-5; maybe TRBD1 (6 bases). From germline, CDR1 is SGHTA and CDR2 FQGNSA. This CDR3 region has 15 residues. V dropped 1 base and J dropped 3 bases, with 10 bases sitting between them. The CDR3 region is CASSLGRGYNQPQHF. In DNA, the CDR3 is TGTGCCAGCAGCTTAGGCAGGGGCTACAATCAGCCCCAGCATTTT.

Written as DNA, the CDR3 is TGTGCCAGCAGCTTAAGGGGGCTAGGTGAAGCTTTCTTT. Its protein product is CASSLRGLGEAFF. The chain uses TRBV7-9 and TRBJ1-1, with TRBD1 identical over 7 bases. V dropped 2 bases and J dropped 7; count of bases not matched to a gene: 4. Germline CDR1 and CDR2: SEHNR and FQNEAQ (reference sequence). The CDR3 covers 13 residues.

This clone has a handful of counts. The J gene is TRBJ1-4, the V gene TRBV4-3, with 7 bases that match TRBD1. Trimming removed 0 bases from V and 6 bases from J; junction bases left unmatched: 4. Germline-derived CDR1 and CDR2 are LGHNA and YSLEER. CDR3 size: 15 residues. CDR3 sequence reads: CASSQDHRGYEKLFF. CDR3 sequence (DNA): TGCGCCAGCAGCCAAGACCACAGGGGCTATGAAAAACTGTTTTTT.

This chain joins TRBV7-9 and TRBJ2-1; 12 bases agree with TRBD2. V was clipped by 3 bases and J by 8 bases; unmatched bases: 5. The CDR3 has 15 amino acids. Germline CDR1 SEHNR, CDR2 FQNEAQ (reference sequence). DNA of the CDR3: TGTGCCAGCAGCTTCCGGACTAGCGGGAACGATGAGCAGTTCTTC. It is translated as CASSFRTSGNDEQFF.

The genes are TRBV30 and TRBJ2-7, with 7 bases matching TRBD1. With 3 bases clipped from V and 4 bases from J, the junction kept 6 bases outside the gene matches. The germline V gene encodes CDR1 GTSNPN and CDR2 SVGIG (reference sequence). The CDR3 is 13 amino acids. CDR3 loop: CAWRTGFGYEQYF. CDR3 coding DNA: TGTGCCTGGAGGACAGGGTTTGGATACGAGCAGTACTTC.

The J gene is TRBJ2-1, the V gene TRBV2, with a weak D call TRBD2 (6 bases). V lost 6 bases and J 10 bases, leaving 10 bases between the germline ends. The CDR3 loop spans 11 amino acids. CDR1 and CDR2 (germline): SNHLY, FYNNEI. The CDR3: CASRVLAEQFF. The CDR3 coding sequence is TGTGCCAGCAGAGTCCTAGCGGAGCAGTTCTTC.

Here the CDR3 DNA reads TGTGCCAGCAGTTTATCTCTAGCGGGAGTCGAGCAGTACTTC. It codes for CASSLSLAGVEQYF. The chain joins TRBV27 to TRBJ2-7, with 10 bases aligning to TRBD2. V lost 0 bases to trimming and J lost 6 bases; unmatched junction nucleotides: 2. This CDR3 region has 14 residues. Germline V lookup: CDR1 MNHEY, CDR2 SMNVEV (reference sequence).

The chain couples TRBV6-6 to TRBJ1-1, with D tentatively TRBD1 (6 bases). Germline CDR1 MNHNY, CDR2 SVGAGI (reference sequence). The CDR3 covers 14 residues. Trimming removed 4 bases from V and 5 bases from J, with 14 bases in between. Here the CDR3 DNA reads TGTGCCAGCAGTTTCCAGGGGAAGTTGACTGAAGCTTTCTTT. Residues: CASSFQGKLTEAFF.

The chain carries TRBV19 and TRBJ1-1; TRBD1 agrees at 8 bases. V shed 6 bases, J shed 1 base, and the junction held 4 bases outside the gene matches. CDR3 length equals 14 residues. Germline V gene lookup returns CDR1 LNHDA and CDR2 SQIVND (reference sequence). In DNA, the CDR3 is TGTGCCAGTAGACTAACAGGGGGGAACACTGAAGCTTTCTTT. This codes for CASRLTGGNTEAFF. The full variable domain, rest sourced from reference TRBV19 and TRBJ1-1, is DGGITQSPKYLFRKEGQNVTLSCEQNLNHDAMYWYRQDPGQGLRLIYYSQIVNDFQKGDIAEGYSVSREKKESFPLTVTSAQKNPTAFYLCASRLTGGNTEAFFGQGTRLTVV.

Here the CDR3 reads CASSATGGGQPQHF. The CDR3 DNA follows: TGTGCCAGTAGTGCGACAGGGGGCGGTCAGCCCCAGCATTTT. The gene calls are TRBV19 and TRBJ1-5, with 10 bases lining up with TRBD1. The CDR3 spans 14 residues. CDR1 and CDR2 from the germline V gene are LNHDA and SQIVND (reference sequence). Unmatched junction bases numbered 4, after V lost 5 bases and J lost 6 bases.

The CDR3 nucleotides read TGTGCCAGCAGGGACAGGGCGGACACCGGGGAGCTGTTTTTT. It yields the protein CASRDRADTGELFF. J is TRBJ2-2 and V is TRBV6-5; 8 bases map to TRBD1. V lost 6 bases, J lost 3 bases, and 3 bases stayed unmatched. The germline V gene has CDR1 MNHEY and CDR2 SVGAGI. The length of the CDR3 is 14 residues.

CDR3 nucleotide sequence: TGTGCCAGCAGCGCACCGGGACAGGGGTTTCTCGAGCAGTACTTC. Its translation: CASSAPGQGFLEQYF. V usage is TRBV9 and J usage is TRBJ2-7, with TRBD1 matching 10 bases. The trim removed 3 bases at V and 6 bases at J, leaving 9 bases unmatched. Germline lookup yields CDR1 SGDLS and CDR2 YYNGEE. The CDR3 sequence is 15 residues long.

This rearrangement joins TRBV3-1 (or the pseudogene TRBV3-2) to TRBJ2-3; the D gene is possibly TRBD2 (6 bases). The germline gives CDR1 LGHDT, CDR2 YNNKEL (reference sequence). V was trimmed by 4 bases and J by 1 base, leaving 12 bases between them. CDR3 length equals 15 residues. CDR3 residues: CASSRLGVGTDTQYF. CDR3 nucleotides: TGTGCCAGCAGCCGACTAGGGGTCGGCACAGATACGCAGTATTTT.